A single sample is the source of the 22 T cell receptor beta chains below, sequenced in a study of cytomegalovirus exposure and HLA in healthy donors. PCR was performed using 60 Vbeta and 13 Jbeta primers. Generated by immunoSEQ multiplex PCR, the TCRdb table keeps only in-frame clones and is missing some. The data contain 150,000 to 170,000 clones, roughly 79% of them singletons. Sequenced material: PBMCs. All receptors derive from a man aged 18-30 years in good health and CMV-seronegative.

The chain links TRBV4-1 to TRBJ1-1, with 10 bases matching TRBD1. The germline gives CDR1 MGHRA, CDR2 YSYEKL. With V trimmed by 4 bases and J by 4 bases, 9 bases remained unmatched. CDR3 length: 16 amino acids. The CDR3 loop reads CASSLGTGVDRTEAFF. For the CDR3, the DNA is TGCGCCAGCAGCCTAGGGACAGGGGTAGACCGCACTGAAGCTTTCTTT.

A word on this clone: Other DNA sequences in the sample encode the same CDR3. The chain is built from TRBV19 and TRBJ2-7; possibly TRBD1 for D (5 bases). Trimming shortened V by 3 bases and J by 4 bases, and 19 bases separated the two germline ends. This CDR3 is built from 16 residues. Germline-derived CDR1 and CDR2 are LNHDA and SQIVND (reference sequence). DNA of the CDR3: TGTGCCAGTAGTATTTTGGTGGGGCTGGCGGCATACGAGCAGTACTTC. Translation gives CASSILVGLAAYEQYF.

The V and J genes are TRBV6-5 and TRBJ1-2; D call uncertain. V dropped 1 base and J dropped 5 bases, with 8 bases sitting between them. The CDR3 runs to 13 residues. The germline gives CDR1 MNHEY, CDR2 SVGAGI. This CDR3 reads CASSYLRGYGYTF. Here the CDR3 DNA reads TGTGCCAGCAGTTACTTGAGAGGATATGGCTACACCTTC.

This chain links TRBV4-3 with TRBJ1-6; D is unclear. The CDR3 extends over 15 amino acids. Trimming shortened V by 1 base and J by 10 bases, and 14 bases separated the two germline ends. Germline assignment: CDR1 LGHNA and CDR2 YSLEER. The CDR3 coding sequence is TGCGCCAGCAGCCAAGTACACAGTTCTCAATCACCCCTCCACTTT. This encodes CASSQVHSSQSPLHF.

The V call is TRBV5-4, the J call TRBJ2-6; D call uncertain. The CDR3 loop spans 16 amino acids. The V end was cut by 4 bases, the J end by 0 bases, with 11 bases between. CDR1 is SGHNT, CDR2 YYREEE, per germline (reference sequence). The CDR3 DNA follows: TGTGCCAGCAGCGTCGACCGGAGCTCTGGGGCCAACGTCCTGACTTTC. It is translated as CASSVDRSSGANVLTF.

This chain connects TRBV6-1 to TRBJ1-2, with 10 bases matching TRBD1. Unmatched junction bases numbered 1, after V lost 4 bases and J lost 5 bases. Per germline, CDR1 MNHNS and CDR2 SASEGT. The CDR3 length is 13 residues. The CDR3 loop reads CASSGGQGYGYTF. In DNA, the CDR3 is TGTGCCAGCAGTGGGGGACAGGGGTATGGCTACACCTTC.

This clone appeared a single time. This chain links TRBV7-2 with TRBJ1-5; D not resolved. Between the trimmed V and J ends, which lost 4 bases and 0 bases, there was a span of 4 bases. Germline-derived CDR1 and CDR2 are SGHTA and FQGNSA. The CDR3 totals 13 residues. CDR3 amino acids: CASSYGSNQPQHF. CDR3 nucleotides: TGTGCCAGCAGCTACGGTAGCAATCAGCCCCAGCATTTT.

The chain links TRBV5-1 to TRBJ1-6, with D maybe TRBD1 (6 bases). Germline V gene data show CDR1 as SGHRS and CDR2 as YFSETQ. The CDR3 covers 17 residues. Between the trimmed V and J ends, which lost 0 bases and 7 bases, there was a span of 17 bases. CDR3 region: CASSLVPRGLTNSPLHF. The CDR3 DNA is TGCGCCAGCAGCTTGGTTCCCAGGGGTCTAACAAATTCACCCCTCCACTTT.

The chain is built from TRBV6-5 and TRBJ1-2, with D maybe TRBD1 (6 bases). The germline V and J ends were trimmed by 8 bases and 7 bases, with 14 bases remaining between them. Germline V CDR1 and CDR2: MNHEY, SVGAGI. This CDR3 has 12 amino acids. CDR3 coding DNA: TGTGCCAGCCTACAAGGGGGGGTTGGCTACACCTTC. Translation: CASLQGGVGYTF.

The chain recombines TRBV11-3 with TRBJ2-5, with 8 bases identical to TRBD1. The CDR3 has 17 residues. Germline values: CDR1 SGHNT, CDR2 YENEEA. J lost 5 bases, V lost 5 bases, and 16 bases had no gene match. Here the CDR3 DNA reads TGTGCCAGCAGCCCCGGGACAGGCGAAACCTGGGGGGAGACCCAGTACTTC. Its protein product is CASSPGTGETWGETQYF.

V and J are TRBV18 and TRBJ2-7; D possibly corresponds to TRBD1 (6 bases). The CDR3 covers 13 residues. CDR1 is KGHSH, CDR2 LQKENI, per germline. V was clipped by 3 bases and J by 7 bases, with 13 bases between them. The CDR3 loop is CASSPAGVGEQYF. For the CDR3, the DNA is TGTGCCAGCTCACCGGCAGGGGTGGGGGAGCAGTACTTC.

This sequence joins TRBV14 and TRBJ2-2, with 7 bases aligning to TRBD1. Trimming at V came to 6 bases and at J to 0 bases, leaving 4 bases not matched to a gene. CDR1 is SGHDN, CDR2 FVKESK, per germline. The CDR3 has 15 amino acids. The CDR3 spells CASRSGQANTGELFF. The CDR3, as DNA: TGTGCCAGCAGGTCCGGACAGGCGAACACCGGGGAGCTGTTTTTT.

V usage is TRBV7-6 and J usage is TRBJ1-4, with D possibly matching TRBD1 (5 bases). The CDR3 covers 14 residues. Per the germline V gene, CDR1 is SGHVS and CDR2 is FNYEAQ. Trimming cost V 5 bases and J 7 bases, with 14 bases left between them. The chain's CDR3 is CASSHGGGSEKLFF. As DNA, the CDR3 is TGTGCCAGCAGCCACGGGGGGGGGAGTGAAAAACTGTTTTTT.

This chain connects TRBV5-1 to TRBJ1-6, with TRBD1 as a possible D gene (5 bases). CDR3 size: 18 residues. Trimming removed 0 bases at V and 0 bases at J, with 13 bases between. Germline values: CDR1 SGHRS, CDR2 YFSETQ. The CDR3 coding sequence is TGCGCCAGCAGCTTGGCCAACGGGGGAAGCTCCTATAATTCACCCCTCCACTTT. Translated: CASSLANGGSSYNSPLHF.

The chain couples TRBV9 to TRBJ1-5; 8 nucleotides match TRBD1. V was pared by 3 bases and J by 1 base, with 12 bases of the junction left unmatched. Germline-derived CDR1 and CDR2 are SGDLS and YYNGEE. This CDR3 is 18 amino acids long. The CDR3, as DNA: TGTGCCAGCAGCGCGGGAGATACAGGGGGAAGAAGCAATCAGCCCCAGCATTTT. It codes for CASSAGDTGGRSNQPQHF.

The chain carries TRBV7-9 and TRBJ2-7, with D perhaps matching TRBD2 (5 bases). The V and J ends lost 0 bases and 7 bases respectively, with 10 bases between them. The CDR3 length is 13 residues. Germline V lookup: CDR1 SEHNR, CDR2 FQNEAQ (reference sequence). The CDR3 reads CASSLAASGEQYF. CDR3 nucleotide sequence: TGTGCCAGCAGCTTAGCTGCCTCGGGGGAGCAGTACTTC.

This chain links TRBV4-2 with TRBJ2-5; the match to TRBD2 covers 9 bases. The germline gives CDR1 LGHNA, CDR2 YNFKEQ. CDR3 length: 16 residues. Trimming at V came to 1 base and at J to 1 base, leaving 4 bases not matched to a gene. For the CDR3, the DNA is TGTGCCAGCAGCCAAGGACTAGCGGTTCGCCAAGAGACCCAGTACTTC. Translating gives CASSQGLAVRQETQYF.

This rearrangement joins TRBV11-3 to TRBJ2-3; TRBD2 is a possible D gene (6 bases). The CDR3 totals 15 residues. Germline CDR1 reads SGHNT; CDR2 reads YENEEA. V was pared by 1 base and J by 6 bases, with 14 bases between. The CDR3 nucleotides are TGTGCCAGCAGCTTAGGGCTAGCGACTGTCGATACGCAGTATTTT. Translated, it gives CASSLGLATVDTQYF. The full variable domain, completed using reference TRBV11-3 and TRBJ2-3, is EAGVVQSPRYKIIEKKQPVAFWCNPISGHNTLYWYLQNLGQGPELLIRYENEEAVDDSQLPKDRFSAERLKGVDSTLKIQPAELGDSAVYLCASSLGLATVDTQYFGPGTRLTVL.

There are a few counts of this clone. This sequence joins TRBV28 and TRBJ2-7; the D gene is possibly TRBD2 (6 bases). The CDR3 covers 15 residues. CDR1 and CDR2 (germline): MDHEN, SYDVKM. Between the trimmed V and J ends, which lost 5 bases and 2 bases, there was a span of 16 bases. CDR3 sequence reads: CASSPGGDWAYEQYV. CDR3 sequence (DNA): TGTGCCAGCAGTCCCGGTGGGGACTGGGCCTACGAGCAGTACGTC.

CDR3 DNA sequence: TGTGCCAGCAAGCCCTGGACAGGGCCCAATGAGCAGTTCTTC. Protein sequence: CASKPWTGPNEQFF. J is TRBJ2-1 and V is TRBV28; 8 nucleotides align to TRBD1. In germline, CDR1 is MDHEN, CDR2 SYDVKM. J gave up 6 bases and V 7 bases, and 8 bases lay outside the gene matches. This CDR3 is built from 14 residues.

This chain uses TRBV7-9 with TRBJ1-6; unclear D gene. CDR3 length: 17 amino acids. CDR1 is SEHNR, CDR2 FQNEAQ, per germline (reference sequence). V was shortened by 5 bases and J by 7 bases, with 21 bases between the two germline ends. CDR3: CASSPPPLEGRNSPLHF. The CDR3 DNA sequence: TGTGCCAGCAGCCCACCCCCCTTGGAGGGAAGGAATTCACCCCTCCACTTT.

The rearrangement joins TRBV5-1 to TRBJ1-1; D may be TRBD1 (6 bases). Trimming pared 4 bases from V and 1 base from J, leaving 8 bases between. Germline CDR1 reads SGHRS; CDR2 reads YFSETQ. The CDR3 sequence is 13 residues long. Here the CDR3 reads CASSPQGNTEAFF. CDR3 DNA: TGCGCCAGCAGCCCACAGGGGAACACTGAAGCTTTCTTT.